This T cell receptor beta chain was found in a study of glioma-infiltrating T cells after dendritic cell vaccination. On the study more broadly: Dendritic cells derived from monocytes and pulsed with autologous tumor lysate formed the vaccine.

This table comes from immunoSEQ multiplex PCR, and its TCRdb copy is limited to in-frame clones, with some not included. The table records about 95,000 clones, roughly 84% of them present only once. A few counts support this clone. Fresh-frozen tumor tissue and more than two years of survival data were available for all. All glioblastoma patients lacked an isocitrate dehydrogenase mutation. Germline CDR1 is SGHNT and CDR2 is YYREEE (reference sequence). This CDR3 spans 14 amino acids. The germline V and J ends were trimmed by 0 bases and 4 bases, with 8 bases remaining between them. The chain recombines TRBV5-4 with TRBJ1-5, with D possibly TRBD1 on 5 matching bases. This receptor was obtained from a human donor with glioblastoma. The sequenced sample was blood, obtained before dendritic cell vaccination. CDR3 coding DNA: TGTGCCAGCAGCTTGGAGCCAGGGAATCAGCCCCAGCATTTT. Translation: CASSLEPGNQPQHF.